The clone carrying this T cell receptor beta chain was observed a single time. TCR beta CDR3 regions were amplified from RNA transcripts. When the TCR CDR3 underwent first-round RT-PCR, the HTBI primer set was used. Each CDR3 protein is one row after TCRdb ran MiXCR on the multiplex PCR reads. The table has 690,000 or so distinct CDR3 sequences, under 20% seen once. Together with thyroid ultrasound, orbital computed tomography, serum thyroxine and TRAb, clinical symptoms were used for diagnoses. These data belong to a study of T cells in Graves' hyperthyroidism and ophthalmopathy. Looking at the study overall: Peripheral blood was acquired at first diagnosis, ahead of any therapy whatsoever.

The CDR3 sequence is 15 residues long. V lost 6 bases, J lost 0 bases, and 6 bases stayed unmatched. Sequenced: blood. The receptor was derived from a woman aged 50 to 60 with Graves' hyperthyroidism that later progressed to Graves' ophthalmopathy. This chain uses TRBV12-3 or TRBV12-4 with TRBJ2-5, with 8 bases fitting TRBD1. The CDR3 here is CASRRDRRDQETQYF. The CDR3 bases are TGTGCCAGCAGGAGGGACAGGAGAGACCAAGAGACCCAGTACTTC.